This entry features one T cell receptor (beta chain) sequence. With 2 bases removed from V and 5 bases from J, the gap between germline ends came to 9 bases. From germline, CDR1 is SGHTA and CDR2 FQGTGA. The CDR3 sequence is 14 residues long. The data stem from a study of blood T cells in healthy people across ages. Study as a whole: For every two T cells, template switching captured about one barcoded beta molecule.

A second PCR, run for about 6 to 11 cycles, used a sample-barcoded 5' primer plus a J-beta primer mix. A template-switch adaptor that had 12 random nucleotides put a tag on each cDNA molecule. In TCRdb, the 5' RACE reads were re-called with MiXCR into one record per CDR3 protein. Here the sample spans roughly 730,000 distinct CDR3 sequences, approximately 60% being singletons. The J gene is TRBJ2-2, the V gene TRBV7-3; weak D call: TRBD2 (6 bases). Sequenced material: blood. The clonotype comes from a middle-aged man in good health. The CDR3 reads CASSLRDWTGELFF. The CDR3 region has the DNA TGTGCCAGCAGCTTACGGGACTGGACCGGGGAGCTGTTTTTT.